One sample yielded the 30 T cell receptor beta chains listed below, sequenced in a study of blood T cells in healthy people across ages. A J-beta primer mix and a sample-barcoded 5' primer were used in a second PCR of roughly 7 to 12 cycles. TCRdb independently ran MiXCR on the 5' RACE reads; one entry per CDR3 protein. The sample holds 1,500,000 or so distinct CDR3 sequences, approximately 59% seen once. The specimen was blood. These receptor sequences come from a man aged 18 to 30 in good health.

The chain employs TRBV12-3 or TRBV12-4 and TRBJ2-7; perhaps TRBD2 as D (5 bases). The CDR3 runs to 14 residues. The CDR3 sequence is CPPAVTRRTYEQYF. DNA of the CDR3: TGTCCCCCAGCAGTTACTAGGAGGACCTACGAGCAGTACTTC.

A few counts support this clonotype. The chain has TRBV7-2 and TRBJ1-5; TRBD1 matches 7 bases. J gave up 7 bases and V 2 bases, and 5 bases lay outside the gene matches. The CDR3 loop spans 14 amino acids. Germline V gene lookup returns CDR1 SGHTA and CDR2 FQGNSA. This CDR3 is CASSLRQGRQPQHF. CDR3 in DNA: TGTGCCAGCAGCTTAAGACAGGGCCGCCAGCCCCAGCATTTT.

This chain uses TRBV27 with TRBJ2-1; D may be TRBD1 or TRBD2 (6 bases each). The CDR3 is 17 amino acids. Trimming stripped 0 bases from V and 2 bases from J, with 14 bases between. Germline lookup yields CDR1 MNHEY and CDR2 SMNVEV (reference sequence). CDR3 sequence reads: CASSLSSGGLAYNEQFF. CDR3 nucleotides: TGTGCCAGCAGTTTATCGTCTGGGGGGCTCGCCTACAATGAGCAGTTCTTC.

The chain is built from TRBV24-1 and TRBJ2-7; no firm D call. The CDR3 is 15 amino acids. Germline CDR1 and CDR2: KGHDR and SFDVKD. The CDR3 region is CGGRPNVLPLYEQYF. The CDR3 DNA sequence: TGTGGTGGGCGGCCCAACGTTCTCCCCCTCTACGAGCAGTACTTC.

This CDR3 is CATSRNRDSSYEQYF. The CDR3 region has the DNA TGTGCCACCAGCAGAAATCGGGACAGTTCCTACGAGCAGTACTTC. The J gene is TRBJ2-7, the V gene TRBV15; 7 bases match TRBD1. Germline CDR1 LNHNV, CDR2 YYDKDF (reference sequence). After removal of 2 bases from V and 1 base from J, the junction contained 5 bases not matched to a gene. This CDR3 has 15 amino acids.

In DNA, the CDR3 is TGCAGTGCTCGGCGGGGGGGCAGCACAGATACGCAGTATTTT. Its translation is CSARRGGSTDTQYF. The chain carries TRBV20-1 and TRBJ2-3; 9 bases match TRBD2. This CDR3 is built from 14 residues. V shed 5 bases, J shed 0 bases, and the junction held 3 bases outside the gene matches. CDR1 and CDR2 (germline): DFQATT, SNEGSKA (reference sequence).

This clonotype was picked up a small number of times. CDR3 region: CASSLYSNSNQPQHF. Written as DNA, the CDR3 is TGCGCCAGCAGCTTGTACAGCAATAGCAATCAGCCCCAGCATTTT. This chain joins TRBV5-1 and TRBJ1-5, with D hard to call. This CDR3 comprises 15 residues. The V gene lost 1 base and the J gene lost 0 bases, with 8 bases spanning the gap. Germline-derived CDR1 and CDR2 are SGHRS and YFSETQ.

The chain combines TRBV4-2 with TRBJ2-5; D is perhaps TRBD2 (5 bases). Near its end, the DNA agrees better with TRBJ2-7, so the J call may be wrong. This CDR3 comprises 14 residues. The germline V gene has CDR1 LGHNA and CDR2 YNFKEQ. The CDR3 DNA is TGTGCCAGCAGCCAATCCTACGGGGAGTTCGAGCAGTACTTC. Encoded protein: CASSQSYGEFEQYF.

The chain couples TRBV12-3 or TRBV12-4 to TRBJ2-5, with TRBD2 identical over 10 bases. This CDR3 region has 17 residues. V gave up 4 bases and J gave up 2 bases; unmatched junction bases: 10. CDR3 amino acids: CASSSSAGGTLQETQYF. The CDR3 bases are TGTGCCAGCAGTTCATCAGCGGGGGGGACCCTTCAAGAGACCCAGTACTTC.

The chain employs TRBV2 and TRBJ1-5; 7 nucleotides agree with TRBD1. J gave up 2 bases and V 4 bases, and 5 bases lay outside the gene matches. CDR3 length: 15 residues. The germline V gene encodes CDR1 SNHLY and CDR2 FYNNEI. CDR3 bases: TGTGCCAGCAGTGCAGGGGGGGTTGGCAATCAGCCCCAGCATTTT. As protein: CASSAGGVGNQPQHF.

CDR3: CASSSHEQFF. CDR3 sequence (DNA): TGTGCCAGCAGCTCCCATGAGCAGTTCTTC. The chain employs TRBV7-9 and TRBJ2-1; D ambiguous. From germline, CDR1 is SEHNR and CDR2 FQNEAQ (reference sequence). The CDR3 contains 10 residues. V was trimmed by 4 bases and J by 8 bases, leaving 3 bases between them.

V is TRBV5-5 and J is TRBJ1-1; TRBD1 is a possible D gene (5 bases). V was clipped by 1 base and J by 2 bases, with 12 bases between them. The CDR3 totals 15 residues. The germline V gene has CDR1 SGHKS and CDR2 YYEKEE (reference sequence). The CDR3 sequence: CASSLWGPANTEAFF. The DNA of the CDR3 is TGTGCCAGCAGCTTGTGGGGACCCGCTAACACTGAAGCTTTCTTT.

In its sample, this clonotype was seen once. The genes are TRBV6-2 or TRBV6-3 and TRBJ1-5, with TRBD1 identical over 7 bases. The V gene's germline CDR1 is MNHEY and CDR2 SVGEGT. J lost 4 bases, V lost 5 bases, and 5 bases had no gene match. This CDR3 is built from 14 residues. The DNA of the CDR3 is TGTGCCAGCAGTGATGGGACAGTGAATCAGCCCCAGCATTTT. As protein: CASSDGTVNQPQHF.

This clonotype was picked up a small number of times. The chain employs TRBV10-3 and TRBJ2-7; 9 bases match TRBD1. This CDR3 contains 16 residues. Germline CDR1 ENHRY, CDR2 SYGVKD. J gave up 5 bases and V 7 bases, and 15 bases lay outside the gene matches. The CDR3 DNA reads as TGTGCCATCACATATTCCACCGGGACAGGGTTGCACGAGCAGTACTTC. This sequence encodes CAITYSTGTGLHEQYF.

This clonotype came up once. V is TRBV9 and J is TRBJ1-2; D uncertain. The CDR3 length is 9 residues. V lost 0 bases and J lost 13, with 4 bases in between. The germline CDR1 and CDR2 sequences are SGDLS and YYNGEE. CDR3 DNA sequence: TGTGCCAGCAGCGTAGGTTCCACCTTC. It is translated as CASSVGSTF.

The chain has TRBV12-3 or TRBV12-4 and TRBJ2-7; no clear D. The CDR3 consists of 13 residues. Trimming took off 5 bases at V and 2 bases at J, with 10 bases between the two ends. The CDR3 loop is CASSHVAPYEQYF. CDR3 sequence (DNA): TGTGCCAGCAGTCACGTCGCGCCCTACGAGCAGTACTTC.

As regards this clonotype: A junction boundary mismatches the germline segment, possibly from a read error. The rearrangement joins TRBV5-1 to TRBJ2-5; D not certain. The CDR3 totals 14 residues. Germline CDR1 SGHRS, CDR2 YFSETQ. The CDR3, as DNA: TGCGCCAGCAGCGGGTCAGTTTCTCAAGGGACCCAGTACTTC. As protein: CASSGSVSQGTQYF.

The chain is built from TRBV9 and TRBJ1-5; D remains unclear. Trimming left V 7 bases short and J 0 bases short, with 14 bases between. Germline V gives CDR1 SGDLS, CDR2 YYNGEE. The CDR3 consists of 15 residues. DNA of the CDR3: TGTGCCAGCGCCCTGGACGGTCATAGCAATCAGCCCCAGCATTTT. Its translation is CASALDGHSNQPQHF.

The chain uses TRBV14 and TRBJ2-7, with D tentatively TRBD1 or TRBD2 (6 bases each). CDR3 length: 13 residues. Trimming took 8 bases from V and 3 from J, leaving 14 bases between them. Germline-derived CDR1 and CDR2 are SGHDN and FVKESK. CDR3 protein: CASGGTPSYEQYF. DNA of the CDR3: TGTGCCAGCGGCGGGACACCAAGCTACGAGCAGTACTTC. The variable domain in full, with the rest retrieved from reference TRBV14 and TRBJ2-7, is EAGVTQFPSHSVIEKGQTVTLRCDPISGHDNLYWYRRVMGKEIKFLLHFVKESKQDESGMPNNRFLAERTGGTYSTLKVQPAELEDSGVYFCASGGTPSYEQYFGPGTRLTVT.

V gene TRBV6-2 or TRBV6-3 combines with J gene TRBJ2-3; no definite D call. Trimming removed 4 bases at V and 10 bases at J, with 21 bases between. Germline CDR1 reads MNHEY; CDR2 reads SVGEGT. The CDR3 extends over 15 amino acids. CDR3 nucleotides: TGTGCCAGCAGTTTATCCCGGACCCCAGTGTCAGCGCAGTATTTT. Residues: CASSLSRTPVSAQYF.

This clonotype was detected a few times. This chain links TRBV20-1 with TRBJ2-4, with 9 bases identical to TRBD2. The end of the DNA fits TRBJ2-7 better, so the J call may be wrong. CDR1 and CDR2 from the germline V gene are DFQATT and SNEGSKA (reference sequence). The CDR3 is 13 amino acids. Written as DNA, the CDR3 is TGCAGTGCCGCGGGGGGGCGGGATAGCGAGCAGTACTTC. Amino acids: CSAAGGRDSEQYF.

This clonotype has just a few counts. The rearrangement joins TRBV7-2 to TRBJ2-5; D unresolved. CDR1 and CDR2 (germline): SGHTA, FQGNSA. The ends were cut back, 1 base at V and 1 base at J, with 10 bases in the middle. The CDR3 length is 15 residues. The CDR3 is CASSLGYSLQETQYF. The CDR3 nucleotides read TGTGCCAGCAGCTTAGGATACAGCCTCCAAGAGACCCAGTACTTC.

The chain joins TRBV2 to TRBJ2-1; 9 bases are shared with TRBD2. The CDR3 is made up of 14 amino acids. Germline V gene data show CDR1 as SNHLY and CDR2 as FYNNEI. The V gene end was trimmed by 0 bases and the J gene end by 10 bases; junction bases not matched to a gene: 4. The CDR3 is CASSEARGGGEQFF. The CDR3 region has the DNA TGTGCCAGCAGTGAAGCGCGCGGGGGGGGCGAGCAGTTCTTC.

The V and J genes are TRBV28 and TRBJ2-3, with TRBD2 matching 12 bases. CDR1 and CDR2 from the germline V gene are MDHEN and SYDVKM. The CDR3 runs 18 residues. J was trimmed by 2 bases and V by 8 bases; bases with no gene match: 14. The CDR3 protein is CASASAWTSGEHTDTQYF. DNA of the CDR3: TGTGCCAGCGCATCTGCCTGGACTAGCGGGGAACACACAGATACGCAGTATTTT.

V usage is TRBV11-2 and J usage is TRBJ2-1, with D uncertain. The germline V gene has CDR1 SGHAT and CDR2 FQNNGV. With 4 bases removed from V and 9 bases from J, the gap between germline ends came to 13 bases. The length of the CDR3 is 13 residues. CDR3 DNA sequence: TGTGCCAGCAGCTGGGGAAATCGAGTTGAGCAGTTCTTC. Amino acids: CASSWGNRVEQFF.

The chain recombines TRBV5-6 with TRBJ2-7, with 9 bases matching TRBD1. The length of the CDR3 is 14 residues. The J segment lost 5 bases and the V segment lost 4 bases, leaving 7 bases of the junction unmatched. CDR1 and CDR2 (germline): SGHDT, YYEEEE. CDR3 residues: CASSRGQGFDEQYF. CDR3 bases: TGTGCCAGCAGCCGGGGACAGGGTTTCGACGAGCAGTACTTC.

This chain uses TRBV27 with TRBJ2-7; D perhaps matches TRBD2 (6 bases). This CDR3 comprises 13 residues. Germline loops: CDR1 MNHEY, CDR2 SMNVEV (reference sequence). V was cut by 5 bases and J by 3 bases, with 11 bases left in between. The CDR3 sequence is CASSAEGIYEQYF. Here the CDR3 DNA reads TGTGCCAGCAGTGCGGAGGGGATCTACGAGCAGTACTTC.

Comments on this clonotype: At one end, the junction sequence differs from germline, possibly due to a read error. The rearrangement uses TRBV12-3 or TRBV12-4 and TRBJ1-2; a possible D gene is TRBD1 (6 bases). The CDR3 is 16 amino acids. The CDR3 DNA reads TGTGCCAGCAGTTTAGACCCCGGACAGTCGATCTATGGCCACACCTTC. This encodes CASSLDPGQSIYGHTF.

The rearrangement links TRBV30 to TRBJ2-7; a weak D match, TRBD1 (5 bases). From germline, CDR1 is GTSNPN and CDR2 SVGIG (reference sequence). CDR3 length: 14 residues. The germline V and J ends were trimmed by 5 bases and 2 bases, with 16 bases remaining between them. The DNA for the CDR3 is TGTGCCTGGGACTCAGGGCTCCGACCCTACGAGCAGTACTTC. Its translation: CAWDSGLRPYEQYF. Combining the CDR3 with reference TRBV30 and TRBJ2-7 gives the whole variable domain SQTIHQWPATLVQPVGSPLSLECTVEGTSNPNLYWYRQAAGRGLQLLFYSVGIGQISSEVPQNLSASRPQDRQFILSSKKLLLSDSGFYLCAWDSGLRPYEQYFGPGTRLTVT.

This clonotype is a singleton in its sample. The J gene is TRBJ2-7, the V gene TRBV6-1; D may correspond to TRBD1 or TRBD2 (6 bases each). V was cut by 3 bases and J by 6 bases, with 15 bases left in between. CDR3 length equals 14 residues. Germline loops: CDR1 MNHNS, CDR2 SASEGT. The CDR3 coding sequence is TGTGCCAGCAGTGACGATCGGGGGCCACCCGAGCAGTACTTC. Its translation: CASSDDRGPPEQYF.